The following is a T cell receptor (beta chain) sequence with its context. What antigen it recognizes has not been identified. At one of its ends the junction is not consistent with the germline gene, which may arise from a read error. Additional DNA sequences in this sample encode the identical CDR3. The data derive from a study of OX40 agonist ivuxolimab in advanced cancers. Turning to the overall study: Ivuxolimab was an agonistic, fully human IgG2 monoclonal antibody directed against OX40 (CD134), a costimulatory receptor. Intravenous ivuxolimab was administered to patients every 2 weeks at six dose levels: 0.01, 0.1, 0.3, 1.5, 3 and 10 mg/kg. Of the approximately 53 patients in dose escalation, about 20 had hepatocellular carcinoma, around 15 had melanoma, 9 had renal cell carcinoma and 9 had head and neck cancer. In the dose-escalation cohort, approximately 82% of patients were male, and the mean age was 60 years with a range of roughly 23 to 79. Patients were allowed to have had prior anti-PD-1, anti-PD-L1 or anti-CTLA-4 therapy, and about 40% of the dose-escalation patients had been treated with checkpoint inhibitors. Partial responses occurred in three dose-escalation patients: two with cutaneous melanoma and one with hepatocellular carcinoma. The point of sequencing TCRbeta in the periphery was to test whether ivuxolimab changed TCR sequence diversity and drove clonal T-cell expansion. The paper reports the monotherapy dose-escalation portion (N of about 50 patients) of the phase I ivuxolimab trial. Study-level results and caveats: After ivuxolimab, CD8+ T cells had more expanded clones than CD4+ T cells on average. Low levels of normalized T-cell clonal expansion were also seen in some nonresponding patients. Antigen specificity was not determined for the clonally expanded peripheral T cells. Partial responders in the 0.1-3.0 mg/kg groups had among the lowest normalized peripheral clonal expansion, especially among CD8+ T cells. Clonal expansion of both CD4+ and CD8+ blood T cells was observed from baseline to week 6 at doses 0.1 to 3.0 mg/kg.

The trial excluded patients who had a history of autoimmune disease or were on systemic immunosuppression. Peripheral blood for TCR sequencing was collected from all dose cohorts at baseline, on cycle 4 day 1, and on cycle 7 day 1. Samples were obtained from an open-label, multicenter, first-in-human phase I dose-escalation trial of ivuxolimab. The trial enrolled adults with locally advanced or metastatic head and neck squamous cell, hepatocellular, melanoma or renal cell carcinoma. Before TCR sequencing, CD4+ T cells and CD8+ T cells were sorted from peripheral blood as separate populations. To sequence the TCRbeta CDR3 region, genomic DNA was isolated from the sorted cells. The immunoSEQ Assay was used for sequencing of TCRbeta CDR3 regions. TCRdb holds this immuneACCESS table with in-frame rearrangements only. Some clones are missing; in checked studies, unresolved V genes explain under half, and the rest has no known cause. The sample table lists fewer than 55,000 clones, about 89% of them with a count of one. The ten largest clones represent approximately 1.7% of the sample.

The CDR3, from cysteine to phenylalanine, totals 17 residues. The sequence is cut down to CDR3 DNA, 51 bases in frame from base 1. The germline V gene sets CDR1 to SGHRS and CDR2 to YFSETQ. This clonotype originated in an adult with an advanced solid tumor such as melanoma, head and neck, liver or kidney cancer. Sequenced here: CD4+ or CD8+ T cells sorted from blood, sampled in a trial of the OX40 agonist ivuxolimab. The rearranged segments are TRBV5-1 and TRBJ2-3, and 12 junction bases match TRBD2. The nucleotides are TGCGCCAGCAGCTTGAGGGCTAGCGGGGGGGCAAAGGATACGCAGTACTTT. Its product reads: CASSLRASGGAKDTQYF.